A selection of T cell receptor beta chains follows, all from one sample in a study of T cell clones after liver transplantation. Measured with immunoSEQ multiplex PCR; TCRdb has only the in-frame clones, and not every one. Here the sample spans 55,000 to 75,000 clones, 85% to 95% being singletons. Material: CD4+ T cells from blood, obtained approximately 27 months after liver transplant. The source is a human patient who received a liver transplant. Some T cells may be supplied by the graft donor. The CDR3 runs from the conserved cysteine through the conserved F or W. D genes are given only for firm matches.

>TRBV4-3|NA|TRBJ1-2|13
CASSQDYTRGYTF
TGCGCCAGCAGCCAAGATTATACTAGGGGCTACACCTTC
>TRBV5-1|TRBD2|TRBJ2-7|16
CASGVRLAGRFAEQYF
TGCGCCAGCGGCGTTAGGCTAGCGGGGCGATTTGCCGAGCAGTACTTC
>TRBV19|TRBD2|TRBJ2-7|14
CASSPGTSGRARYF
TGTGCCAGTAGTCCCGGGACTAGCGGGAGGGCCCGGTACTTC
>TRBV10-3|NA|TRBJ2-2|13
CAIRRANTGELFF
TGTGCCATCAGGCGGGCGAACACCGGGGAGCTGTTTTTT
>TRBV5-6|NA|TRBJ1-2|18
CASSFWGAYADANYGYTF
TGTGCCAGCAGCTTCTGGGGTGCGTACGCGGACGCTAACTATGGCTACACCTTC
>TRBV7-2|TRBD2|TRBJ2-3|15
CASSLSSGAWDTQYF
TGTGCCAGCAGCTTATCCAGCGGGGCCTGGGATACGCAGTATTTT
>TRBV6-1|NA|TRBJ2-5|14
CASSEGGFQETQYF
TGTGCCAGCAGTGAAGGAGGATTCCAAGAGACCCAGTACTTC
>TRBV19|NA|TRBJ1-5|15
CASTNGRKRNQPQHF
TGTGCCAGTACCAATGGACGGAAACGCAATCAGCCCCAGCATTTT
>TRBV2|TRBD2|TRBJ2-7|14
CASSHGEGFYEQYF
TGTGCCAGCAGCCACGGGGAGGGCTTCTACGAGCAGTACTTC
>TRBV19|NA|TRBJ1-2|15
CASSIDLAGSYGYTF
TGTGCCAGTAGTATAGATCTAGCAGGGTCCTATGGCTACACCTTC